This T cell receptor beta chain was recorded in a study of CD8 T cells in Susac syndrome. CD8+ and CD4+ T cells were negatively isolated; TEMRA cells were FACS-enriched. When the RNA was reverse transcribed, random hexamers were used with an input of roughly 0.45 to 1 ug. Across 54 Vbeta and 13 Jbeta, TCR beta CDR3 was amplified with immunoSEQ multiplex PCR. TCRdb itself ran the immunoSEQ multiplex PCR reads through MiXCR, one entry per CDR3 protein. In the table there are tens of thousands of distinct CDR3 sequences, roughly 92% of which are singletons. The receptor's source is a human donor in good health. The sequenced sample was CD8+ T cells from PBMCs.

The CDR3 spells CASSYGLAEDNEQFF. CDR3 in DNA: TGTGCCAGCAGCTACGGACTAGCCGAGGACAATGAGCAGTTCTTC. The rearrangement uses TRBV5-6 and TRBJ2-1; 8 bases line up with TRBD2. There are 15 residues in the CDR3. V was clipped by 3 bases and J by 5 bases; unmatched bases: 7. The germline V gene encodes CDR1 SGHDT and CDR2 YYEEEE.